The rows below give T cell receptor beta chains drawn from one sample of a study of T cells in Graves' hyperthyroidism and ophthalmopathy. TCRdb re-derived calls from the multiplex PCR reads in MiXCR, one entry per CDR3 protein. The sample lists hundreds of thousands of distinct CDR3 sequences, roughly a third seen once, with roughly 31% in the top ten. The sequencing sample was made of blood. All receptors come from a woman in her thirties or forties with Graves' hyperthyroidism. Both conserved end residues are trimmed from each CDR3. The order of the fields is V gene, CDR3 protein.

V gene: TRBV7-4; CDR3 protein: ASSPPDRVVNTEAF
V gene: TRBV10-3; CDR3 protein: ATEGGGSPLH
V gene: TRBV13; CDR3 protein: ATTSGSYEQY
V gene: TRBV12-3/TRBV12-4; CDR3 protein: ASNGNYGYT
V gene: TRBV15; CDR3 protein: ATSRPTGPFGEQY
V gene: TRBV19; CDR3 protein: ATTRDRGTDTQY
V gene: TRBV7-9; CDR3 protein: ASSLARTGYNSPLH
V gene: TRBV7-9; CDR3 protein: ASSSLAGGSDTQY
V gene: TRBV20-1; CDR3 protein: SSPGPPYEQY
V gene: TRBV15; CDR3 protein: ATSMIRDLHNSPLH
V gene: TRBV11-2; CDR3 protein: ASSYQTSGKETQY